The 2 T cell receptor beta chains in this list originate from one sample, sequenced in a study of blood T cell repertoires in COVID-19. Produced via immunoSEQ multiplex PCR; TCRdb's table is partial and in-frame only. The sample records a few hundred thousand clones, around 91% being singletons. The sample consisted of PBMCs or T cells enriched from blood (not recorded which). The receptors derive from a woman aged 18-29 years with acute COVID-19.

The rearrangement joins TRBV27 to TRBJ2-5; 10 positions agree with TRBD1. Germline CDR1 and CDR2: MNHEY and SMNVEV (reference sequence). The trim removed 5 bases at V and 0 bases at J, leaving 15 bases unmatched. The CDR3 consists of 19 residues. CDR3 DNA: TGTGCCAGCAGTCCCTTTTCGACAGGGGGCCTACCTTACCAAGAGACCCAGTACTTC. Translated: CASSPFSTGGLPYQETQYF.

The CDR3 nucleotides read TGTGCCAGCAGTTACCAGGTGCGCTCCTACGAGCAGTACTTC. Translation: CASSYQVRSYEQYF. This chain uses TRBV6-5 with TRBJ2-7, with D unclear. With 2 bases removed from V and 0 bases from J, the gap between germline ends came to 8 bases. Germline-derived CDR1 and CDR2 are MNHEY and SVGAGI. The CDR3 runs 14 residues.